The rows below give T cell receptor beta chains drawn from one sample of a study of blood T cell repertoires in COVID-19. Produced via immunoSEQ multiplex PCR; TCRdb's table is partial and in-frame only. The sample holds 200,000 to 250,000 clones, approximately 86% seen once. The specimen sequenced was peripheral blood. The receptor source for this set is a woman between 45 and 60 years old with COVID-19, enrolled during active disease. Both conserved end residues are part of each CDR3. A D gene is named only where the DNA matches it firmly. Where a row states a size, it is once, few, many or the class of an expanded clone; other rows omit it.

v_call,j_call,d_call,clone_size,cdr3_aa,cdr3_nt
TRBV29-1,TRBJ2-1,TRBD1,NA,CSVEGGRGQGEQFF,TGCAGCGTTGAAGGTGGAAGGGGGCAGGGTGAGCAGTTCTTC
TRBV27,TRBJ1-1,NA,NA,CASSFAGSPEAFF,TGTGCCAGCAGTTTTGCGGGGTCTCCTGAAGCTTTCTTT
TRBV5-4,TRBJ1-2,TRBD1,NA,CASSLQGATPSYTF,TGTGCCAGCAGCCTACAGGGGGCGACGCCGAGCTACACCTTC
TRBV7-8,TRBJ2-1,TRBD2,NA,CASSQRERVLLGDEQFF,TGTGCCAGCAGCCAGCGGGAGAGGGTCCTTCTCGGAGATGAGCAGTTCTTC
TRBV2,TRBJ1-1,TRBD1,NA,CASRTDRGRVAFF,TGTGCCAGCAGAACTGACAGGGGGCGCGTAGCTTTCTTT
TRBV10-3,TRBJ2-6,TRBD2,NA,CATGGGGSGANVLTF,TGTGCCACCGGCGGGGGGGGTTCTGGGGCCAACGTCCTGACTTTC
TRBV6-5,TRBJ1-1,TRBD1,NA,CASSYSGQGEAFF,TGTGCCAGCAGTTACTCCGGACAGGGTGAAGCTTTCTTT
TRBV6-2/TRBV6-3,TRBJ2-7,TRBD2,NA,CASSSRLAGEYEQYF,TGTGCCAGCAGCTCAAGGCTAGCGGGGGAATACGAGCAGTACTTC
TRBV12-5,TRBJ1-3,NA,NA,CASGGGLWDTIYF,TGTGCTAGTGGGGGGGGACTTTGGGACACCATATATTTT
TRBV30,TRBJ1-2,TRBD1,once,CAWSKTGYEGYTF,TGTGCCTGGAGTAAGACAGGGTATGAGGGCTACACCTTC
TRBV29-1,TRBJ1-2,NA,NA,CSVEARLTYGYTF,TGCAGCGTTGAAGCCAGGTTGACCTATGGCTACACCTTC
TRBV28,TRBJ1-5,TRBD1,NA,CASRLTGGRGQPQHF,TGTGCCAGCAGACTTACAGGGGGACGGGGTCAGCCCCAGCATTTT
TRBV2,TRBJ2-5,TRBD1,once,CASRAGQGSETQYF,TGTGCCAGCAGGGCTGGACAGGGGTCAGAGACCCAGTACTTC
TRBV27,TRBJ2-5,TRBD2,NA,CASSSPRGTIETQYF,TGTGCCAGCAGTTCCCCGCGGGGGACGATCGAGACCCAGTACTTC
TRBV28,TRBJ2-7,NA,few,CASSLLTGEQYF,TGTGCCAGCAGCCTCCTTACCGGCGAGCAGTACTTC
TRBV2,TRBJ1-2,NA,NA,CASSERQIYGYTF,TGTGCCAGCAGTGAGAGACAGATATATGGCTACACCTTC
TRBV6-6,TRBJ2-1,TRBD2,once,CASSPGRAGSKQFF,TGTGCCAGCAGTCCCGGGAGGGCGGGGAGTAAGCAGTTCTTC
TRBV5-1,TRBJ1-6,TRBD1,NA,CASSPGQGRSYNSPLHF,TGCGCCAGCAGCCCTGGACAGGGGAGGTCCTATAATTCACCCCTCCACTTT
TRBV11-2,TRBJ1-2,TRBD1,NA,CASSLGQTNYGYTF,TGTGCCAGCAGCTTGGGACAGACGAACTATGGCTACACCTTC
TRBV7-2,TRBJ2-1,TRBD1,NA,CASSWGSGTANNEQFF,TGTGCCAGCAGCTGGGGATCCGGGACAGCCAACAATGAGCAGTTCTTC
TRBV19,TRBJ2-3,TRBD2,NA,CASSLSSGVGQDTQYF,TGTGCCAGTAGTCTGAGTAGCGGGGTGGGCCAAGATACGCAGTATTTT
TRBV7-4,TRBJ2-5,TRBD2,NA,CASSGVAGARGGTQYF,TGTGCCAGCAGCGGGGTAGCGGGGGCCCGGGGGGGGACCCAGTACTTC
TRBV27,TRBJ1-6,TRBD1,NA,CASSLRGQGSSPLHF,TGTGCCAGCAGTTTACGGGGACAGGGTTCTTCACCCCTCCACTTT
TRBV7-2,TRBJ2-7,NA,NA,CASSLVGEQYF,TGTGCCAGCAGCTTAGTCGGGGAGCAGTACTTC
TRBV7-3,TRBJ2-1,NA,NA,CASSLFSGNEQFF,TGTGCCAGCAGCTTATTTAGCGGTAATGAGCAGTTCTTC
TRBV19,TRBJ1-6,NA,NA,CASTMKGGRTERSNSPLHF,TGTGCCAGTACAATGAAAGGCGGGAGGACCGAGCGATCTAATTCACCCCTCCACTTT
TRBV4-3,TRBJ1-1,NA,NA,CASSPGAQNTEAFF,TGCGCCAGCAGCCCAGGGGCCCAGAACACTGAAGCTTTCTTT
TRBV5-1,TRBJ2-3,NA,once,CASSLDRHYTDTQYF,TGCGCCAGCAGCTTGGACAGGCACTACACAGATACGCAGTATTTT
TRBV29-1,TRBJ1-5,NA,NA,CSVEVAGQPQHF,TGCAGCGTTGAAGTAGCGGGTCAGCCCCAGCATTTT
TRBV19,TRBJ2-1,NA,once,CASSSPGSEQFF,TGTGCCAGTAGTTCACCAGGGTCCGAGCAGTTCTTC
TRBV19,TRBJ2-2,TRBD1,NA,CASSSIRTGGSGELFF,TGTGCCAGTAGTTCCATTCGGACAGGGGGTAGCGGGGAGCTGTTTTTT
TRBV13,TRBJ2-3,TRBD1,NA,CASSLAGGSRSTDTQYF,TGTGCCAGCAGCTTGGCAGGGGGATCCCGTAGCACAGATACGCAGTATTTT
TRBV24-1,TRBJ2-5,NA,NA,CATSVPSESGTQYF,TGTGCCACCAGTGTTCCCTCAGAGTCAGGGACCCAGTACTTC
TRBV2,TRBJ2-1,TRBD2,NA,CASSESGGLTGYNEQFF,TGTGCCAGCAGTGAGAGCGGGGGTCTTACGGGGTACAATGAGCAGTTCTTC
TRBV4-1,TRBJ1-2,NA,NA,CASSQEGGSNYGYTF,TGCGCCAGCAGCCAAGAGGGAGGGTCCAACTATGGCTACACCTTC
TRBV2,TRBJ2-2,NA,NA,CASTPTFTGELFF,TGTGCCAGCACCCCGACTTTCACCGGGGAGCTGTTTTTT
TRBV3-1/TRBV3-2,TRBJ2-7,NA,once,CATRGGRTYEQYF,TGTGCCACTAGGGGAGGAAGGACCTACGAGCAGTACTTC
TRBV10-3,TRBJ2-7,TRBD1,NA,CAIRGDSPYEQYF,TGTGCCATCAGGGGGGACAGTCCCTACGAGCAGTACTTC
TRBV24-1,TRBJ1-5,NA,NA,CATSDSRDQPQHF,TGTGCCACCAGTGATTCGAGAGATCAGCCCCAGCATTTT
TRBV5-6,TRBJ2-7,NA,NA,CASSLVSNYEQYF,TGTGCCAGCAGCTTGGTGTCTAACTACGAGCAGTACTTC
TRBV7-6,TRBJ1-2,TRBD1,NA,CASSLQQGTYGYTF,TGTGCCAGCAGCCTCCAACAGGGGACCTATGGCTACACCTTC
TRBV7-9,TRBJ1-1,NA,few,CASSSTNANTEAFF,TGTGCCAGCAGCTCCACAAATGCGAACACTGAAGCTTTCTTT
TRBV4-1,TRBJ2-2,NA,once,CASSQDVASANTGELFF,TGCGCCAGCAGCCAAGATGTAGCTAGCGCGAACACCGGGGAGCTGTTTTTT
TRBV6-1,TRBJ2-3,NA,few,CASSENLASDTQYF,TGTGCCAGCAGTGAAAACCTAGCCTCAGATACGCAGTATTTT
TRBV27,TRBJ1-2,TRBD1,NA,CASRHGGGQGRDGYTF,TGTGCCAGCAGGCACGGAGGGGGACAGGGGAGGGATGGCTACACCTTC
TRBV23-1,TRBJ1-4,NA,NA,CATGDVPNEKLFF,TGCGCCACCGGAGATGTGCCTAATGAAAAACTGTTTTTT